This passage covers 24 T cell receptor beta chains from one sample sequenced in a study of T-cell reconstitution after alpha-beta-depleted transplantation in children. Unique molecular identifiers were incorporated into the prepared TCRbeta library. TCRdb called the PCR reads again in MiXCR, with one record for every CDR3 protein. The table lists hundreds of thousands of distinct CDR3 sequences, under 30% of them singletons. The source was PBMCs, mostly from graft donor cells, collected 360 days after TCRalphabeta/CD19-depleted stem cell transplant. The receptor source for this set is a boy under two years old who had a stem cell transplant for acute myeloid leukemia, so the T cells may come from the graft donor.

The chain recombines TRBV27 with TRBJ2-5, with D perhaps matching TRBD1 or TRBD2 (5 bases each). Germline V gives CDR1 MNHEY, CDR2 SMNVEV (reference sequence). The germline V and J ends were trimmed by 7 bases and 4 bases, with 22 bases remaining between them. The CDR3 has 16 amino acids. The CDR3 sequence is CASNGRDANSLETQYF. The CDR3, as DNA: TGTGCCAGCAATGGCCGGGACGCCAACAGCTTAGAGACCCAGTACTTC.

This clonotype was picked up a small number of times. V gene TRBV29-1 combines with J gene TRBJ1-3; TRBD1 matches at 8 bases. CDR1 SQVTM and CDR2 ANQGSEA come from the germline V gene. The CDR3 sequence is 13 residues long. The ends lost 7 bases at V and 5 bases at J; junction bases unmatched: 7. Written as DNA, the CDR3 is TGCAGCGCGACAGGGGAGGTCCGAAACACCATATATTTT. Encoded protein: CSATGEVRNTIYF.

This clonotype was seen ten or more times. This CDR3 reads CSVDLGGWDTQYF. DNA of the CDR3: TGCAGCGTTGACCTAGGGGGCTGGGATACGCAGTATTTT. The rearrangement joins TRBV29-1 to TRBJ2-3; 7 nucleotides align to TRBD1. V shed 3 bases, J shed 6 bases, and the junction held 6 bases outside the gene matches. Germline V gene data show CDR1 as SQVTM and CDR2 as ANQGSEA. The CDR3 covers 13 residues.

J is TRBJ1-4 and V is TRBV7-2, with 7 bases fitting TRBD1. Germline values: CDR1 SGHTA, CDR2 FQGNSA. Losses at the gene ends were 3 bases for V and 6 bases for J; bases not matched to a gene: 7. This CDR3 region has 15 residues. This chain's CDR3 is CASSFRGAEDEKLFF. The CDR3 nucleotides are TGTGCCAGCAGCTTCAGGGGGGCCGAGGATGAAAAACTGTTTTTT.

The J gene is TRBJ1-1, the V gene TRBV10-3, with D unresolved. Trimming removed 10 bases from V and 0 bases from J, with 12 bases in between. The CDR3 runs to 13 residues. Germline CDR1 reads ENHRY; CDR2 reads SYGVKD. The CDR3 sequence: CATGGGLNTEAFF. CDR3 in DNA: TGTGCCACCGGCGGCGGCTTGAACACTGAAGCTTTCTTT.

This clonotype came up a few times. The chain uses TRBV2 and TRBJ2-5; no reliable D call. This CDR3 region has 16 residues. V dropped 2 bases and J dropped 3 bases, with 16 bases sitting between them. The germline gives CDR1 SNHLY, CDR2 FYNNEI. In DNA, the CDR3 is TGTGCCAGCAGTGAAACCACAACAAGCATTGAAGAGACCCAGTACTTC. This codes for CASSETTTSIEETQYF.

The rearrangement uses TRBV5-5 and TRBJ1-5; 8 nucleotides align to TRBD1. Germline assignment: CDR1 SGHKS and CDR2 YYEKEE (reference sequence). This CDR3 region has 16 residues. The trim removed 3 bases at V and 7 bases at J, leaving 12 bases unmatched. The CDR3 nucleotides are TGTGCCAGCAGCTGGACCCAGGGGGCCGCCGGGCAGCCCCAGCATTTT. It is translated as CASSWTQGAAGQPQHF.

This clonotype was found a few times. Possible read error: a much larger clone is one base away. The chain joins TRBV12-3 or TRBV12-4 to TRBJ2-3; 7 bases line up with TRBD1. The CDR3 is 14 residues long. V shed 6 bases, J shed 0 bases, and the junction held 3 bases outside the gene matches. CDR3 sequence reads: CASRNRGSTDTQYF. CDR3 DNA: TGTGCCAGCAGAAACAGGGGTAGCACAGATACGCAGTATTTT.

V and J are TRBV6-1 and TRBJ1-4; no definite D call. V was cut by 6 bases and J by 4 bases, with 12 bases left in between. This CDR3 has 14 amino acids. Germline CDR1 is MNHNS and CDR2 is SASEGT. The CDR3 nucleotides are TGTGCCAGCAGGAGGGCCGTGTATAATGAAAAACTGTTTTTT. The encoded protein is CASRRAVYNEKLFF.

In its sample, this clonotype was seen many times. The chain joins TRBV20-1 to TRBJ2-2; D may be TRBD1 or TRBD2 (5 bases each). Germline V gene sequence: CDR1 DFQATT, CDR2 SNEGSKA (reference sequence). The CDR3 is made up of 14 amino acids. V lost 6 bases and J 4 bases, leaving 15 bases between the germline ends. CDR3 sequence: CSAGTPRGTGELFF. The CDR3 nucleotides are TGCAGTGCCGGGACCCCACGCGGCACCGGGGAGCTGTTTTTT.

The chain has TRBV20-1 and TRBJ2-7, with D perhaps matching TRBD1 or TRBD2 (5 bases each). This CDR3 contains 10 residues. Trimming took off 6 bases at V and 7 bases at J, with 10 bases between the two ends. Germline V gene sequence: CDR1 DFQATT, CDR2 SNEGSKA (reference sequence). CDR3 sequence: CSAGEYEQYF. CDR3 bases: TGCAGTGCGGGGGAGTATGAGCAGTACTTC.

This clonotype was recorded at least ten times. V gene TRBV7-2 combines with J gene TRBJ2-7; D remains unclear. V lost 5 bases, J lost 1 base, and 21 bases lay in between. CDR1 and CDR2 (germline): SGHTA, FQGNSA. CDR3 length equals 17 residues. The CDR3: CASSRAKPVGQSYEQYF. As DNA, the CDR3 is TGTGCCAGCAGCCGAGCCAAACCGGTTGGGCAGTCCTACGAGCAGTACTTC.

This clonotype was seen ten or more times. V usage is TRBV7-2 and J usage is TRBJ2-1, with TRBD2 matching over 8 bases. Per germline, CDR1 SGHTA and CDR2 FQGNSA. This CDR3 is built from 15 residues. V trimming: 3 bases; J trimming: 10 bases; junction bases outside the gene matches: 11. The CDR3 DNA reads TGTGCCAGCAGCTTTACTAGCGGCCCCAATGAAGAGCAGTTCTTC. Translating gives CASSFTSGPNEEQFF.

This clonotype was picked up many times. The chain recombines TRBV5-1 with TRBJ1-1, with D uncertain. Trimming cost V 1 base and J 0 bases, with 4 bases left between them. Germline assignment: CDR1 SGHRS and CDR2 YFSETQ. The CDR3 spans 13 residues. The CDR3 DNA is TGCGCCAGCAGCTTGAGATTGAACACTGAAGCTTTCTTT. It codes for CASSLRLNTEAFF. The complete variable domain, with remaining parts taken from reference TRBV5-1 and TRBJ1-1, reads KAGVTQTPRYLIKTRGQQVTLSCSPISGHRSVSWYQQTPGQGLQFLFEYFSETQRNKGNFPGRFSGRQFSNSRSEMNVSTLELGDSALYLCASSLRLNTEAFFGQGTRLTVV.

This clonotype was recorded at least ten times. The V call is TRBV7-8, the J call TRBJ2-7; no firm D call. The V gene lost 5 bases and the J gene lost 3 bases, with 14 bases spanning the gap. This CDR3 region has 14 residues. CDR1 and CDR2 (germline): SGHVS, FQNEAQ. CDR3: CASSQGSGYYEQYF. CDR3 sequence (DNA): TGTGCCAGCAGCCAAGGATCCGGTTACTACGAGCAGTACTTC.

J is TRBJ1-1 and V is TRBV7-2; D is uncertain. V was trimmed by 1 base and J by 10 bases, leaving 16 bases between them. The germline V gene has CDR1 SGHTA and CDR2 FQGNSA. The CDR3 length is 14 residues. CDR3 region: CASSLVPHAYGAFF. CDR3 nucleotide sequence: TGTGCCAGCAGCTTAGTACCCCACGCGTACGGAGCTTTCTTT.

The chain combines TRBV20-1 with TRBJ2-4, with a possible D match to TRBD1 (6 bases). This CDR3 region has 14 residues. Germline CDR1 and CDR2: DFQATT and SNEGSKA (reference sequence). Trimming stripped 1 base from V and 6 bases from J, with 13 bases between. The CDR3 loop reads CSARGETGRNIQYF. As DNA, the CDR3 is TGCAGTGCTAGAGGGGAGACAGGACGAAACATTCAGTACTTC.

This clonotype has only a few counts. The chain has TRBV12-3 or TRBV12-4 and TRBJ2-3, with unresolved D. Trimming took off 3 bases at V and 2 bases at J, with 9 bases between the two ends. This CDR3 has 14 amino acids. CDR3 amino acids: CASSFPFLTDTQYF. CDR3 bases: TGTGCCAGCAGTTTCCCGTTCCTCACAGATACGCAGTATTTT.

The chain employs TRBV12-3 or TRBV12-4 and TRBJ2-2; D gene uncertain. CDR3 length equals 15 residues. The V gene lost 2 bases and the J gene lost 4 bases, with 11 bases spanning the gap. CDR3 sequence: CASSLTGPATGELFF. In DNA form, the CDR3 reads TGTGCCAGCAGTTTAACTGGACCTGCCACCGGGGAGCTGTTTTTT.

This clonotype was seen at least ten times. The CDR3 spells CASSYITRRVSYEQYF. The CDR3 DNA follows: TGTGCCAGCAGTTACATAACAAGAAGGGTCTCCTACGAGCAGTACTTC. This chain joins TRBV6-2 or TRBV6-3 and TRBJ2-7; D ambiguous. The CDR3 spans 16 residues. Trimming removed 2 bases at V and 0 bases at J, with 14 bases between. Germline V gene sequence: CDR1 MNHEY, CDR2 SVGEGT.

The V and J genes are TRBV3-1 and TRBJ2-2, with a possible D match to TRBD2 (6 bases). The CDR3 totals 18 residues. The ends were cut back, 4 bases at V and 0 bases at J, with 18 bases in the middle. CDR1 and CDR2 (germline): LGHDT, YNNKEL (reference sequence). This CDR3 reads CASSPSLLSGPNTGELFF. The CDR3 coding sequence is TGTGCCAGCAGCCCCTCCCTGCTTAGCGGTCCGAACACCGGGGAGCTGTTTTTT.

The chain links TRBV12-3 or TRBV12-4 to TRBJ1-1; TRBD1 might be the D (5 bases). The CDR3 runs to 14 residues. Trimming took 6 bases from V and 8 from J, leaving 19 bases between them. CDR3 in amino acids: CASSRGGQGPEAFF. The CDR3 DNA follows: TGTGCCAGCAGCCGCGGTGGGCAGGGTCCCGAAGCTTTCTTT.

This chain connects TRBV13 to TRBJ2-1, with TRBD1 matching over 9 bases. The CDR3 extends over 15 amino acids. V shed 3 bases and J 10 bases; nucleotides not matched to a gene: 10. Germline V gene lookup returns CDR1 PRHDT and CDR2 FYEKMQ (reference sequence). CDR3 loop: CASSFLGDRVNEQFF. The DNA for the CDR3 is TGTGCCAGCAGCTTCCTAGGGGACAGGGTGAACGAGCAGTTCTTC.

To note about this clonotype: At one of its ends the junction is not consistent with the germline gene, which may arise from a read error. The chain joins TRBV5-5 to TRBJ2-7; 7 bases align to TRBD1. This CDR3 is built from 13 residues. Germline CDR1 SGHKS, CDR2 YYEKEE (reference sequence). This CDR3 reads CAISYRDSYEQYF. DNA for the CDR3: TGTGCCATCAGCTACAGGGACAGCTACGAGCAGTACTTC.